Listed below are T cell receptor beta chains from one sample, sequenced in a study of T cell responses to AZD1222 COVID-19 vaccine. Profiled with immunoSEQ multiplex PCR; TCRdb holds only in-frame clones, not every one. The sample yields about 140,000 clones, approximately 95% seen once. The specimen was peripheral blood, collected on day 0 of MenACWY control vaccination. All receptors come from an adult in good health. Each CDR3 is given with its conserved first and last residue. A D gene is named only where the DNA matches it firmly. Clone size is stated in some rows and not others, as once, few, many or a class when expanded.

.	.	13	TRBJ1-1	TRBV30	CAWRGDRNTEAFF	TGTGCCTGGAGGGGGGATAGGAACACTGAAGCTTTCTTT
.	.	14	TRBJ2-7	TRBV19	CASSIDRGAYEQYF	TGTGCCAGTAGTATAGATCGGGGGGCTTACGAGCAGTACTTC
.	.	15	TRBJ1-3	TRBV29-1	CSVEDRGNSGNTIYF	TGCAGCGTTGAAGATCGGGGGAACTCTGGAAACACCATATATTTT
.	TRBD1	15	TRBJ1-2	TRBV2	CASSTGTGGGYGYTF	TGTGCCAGCAGTACCGGGACAGGGGGCGGCTATGGCTACACCTTC
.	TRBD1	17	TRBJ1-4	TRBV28	CASSPLDRGPPRGRLFF	TGTGCCAGCAGCCCCTTGGACAGGGGCCCACCTCGGGGGAGACTGTTTTTT
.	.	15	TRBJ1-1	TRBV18	CASSPQTAQDTEAFF	TGTGCCAGCTCACCTCAGACCGCGCAGGACACTGAAGCTTTCTTT
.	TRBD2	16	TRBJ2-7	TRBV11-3	CASSPGPSSGGSEQYF	TGTGCCAGCAGCCCAGGCCCCTCTAGCGGGGGTTCGGAGCAGTACTTC
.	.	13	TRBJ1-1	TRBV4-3	CASSPELNTEAFF	TGCGCCAGCAGCCCTGAACTGAACACTGAAGCTTTCTTT
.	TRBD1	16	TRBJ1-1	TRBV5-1	CASSWDRDSMNTEAFF	TGCGCCAGCAGCTGGGACAGGGACAGCATGAACACTGAAGCTTTCTTT
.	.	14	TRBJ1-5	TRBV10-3	CAISGTENNQPQHF	TGTGCCATCAGTGGTACGGAGAATAATCAGCCCCAGCATTTT
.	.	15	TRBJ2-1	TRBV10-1	CASSPGGRTYNEQFF	TGCGCCAGCAGCCCCGGTGGTCGCACCTACAATGAGCAGTTCTTC
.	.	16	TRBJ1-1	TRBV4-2	CASSQDPPPGNTEAFF	TGTGCCAGCAGCCAAGATCCACCCCCAGGTAACACTGAAGCTTTCTTT
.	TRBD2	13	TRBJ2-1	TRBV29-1	CSVPSGSYNEQFF	TGCAGCGTGCCTAGCGGATCTTACAATGAGCAGTTCTTC
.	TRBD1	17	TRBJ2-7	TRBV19	CASSSDSGTERSYEQYF	TGTGCCAGTAGTTCAGATTCCGGGACAGAGCGTTCCTACGAGCAGTACTTC
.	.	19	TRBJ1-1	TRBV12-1	CASSSGAAGTVAYDTEAFF	TGTGCCAGCAGCTCTGGGGCTGCTGGGACAGTCGCCTATGACACTGAAGCTTTCTTT
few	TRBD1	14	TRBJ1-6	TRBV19	CASSKDREASPLHF	TGTGCCAGTAGCAAGGACAGGGAAGCTTCACCCCTCCACTTT
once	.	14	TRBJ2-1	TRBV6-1	CASSELGANNEQFF	TGTGCCAGCAGTGAACTGGGAGCGAACAATGAGCAGTTCTTC
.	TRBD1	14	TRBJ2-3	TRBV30	CAWRRQGWLDTQYF	TGTGCCTGGAGGAGACAGGGGTGGTTAGATACGCAGTATTTT
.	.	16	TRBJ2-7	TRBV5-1	CASSVGGPDRALEQYF	TGCGCCAGCAGCGTGGGGGGACCCGACAGGGCCCTAGAGCAGTACTTC
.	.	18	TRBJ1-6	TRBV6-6	CASGPWGGGARGDSPLHF	TGTGCCAGCGGTCCCTGGGGAGGAGGGGCCAGAGGGGACTCACCCCTCCACTTT
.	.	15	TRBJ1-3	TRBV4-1	CASSLTPGAGNTIYF	TGCGCCAGCAGCCTCACCCCAGGGGCAGGAAACACCATATATTTT
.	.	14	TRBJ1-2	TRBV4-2	CASSQDNRVYGYTF	TGTGCCAGCAGCCAAGATAACAGGGTCTATGGCTACACCTTC
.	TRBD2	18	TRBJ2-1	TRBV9	CASSVERGGERFNNEQFF	TGTGCCAGCAGCGTAGAACGGGGGGGAGAACGGTTCAACAATGAGCAGTTCTTC
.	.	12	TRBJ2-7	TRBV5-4	CASSLLTYEQYF	TGTGCCAGCAGCTTGCTGACCTACGAGCAGTACTTC
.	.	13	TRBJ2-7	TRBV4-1	CASSQDGSREQYF	TGCGCCAGCAGCCAAGATGGGAGTCGCGAGCAGTACTTC
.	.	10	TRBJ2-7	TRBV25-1	CETGTLCQYF	TGTGAAACCGGGACACTCTGTCAGTACTTC
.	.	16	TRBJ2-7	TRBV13	CASSLEGLTSSYEQYF	TGTGCCAGCAGCTTAGAAGGACTAACCTCCTCCTACGAGCAGTACTTC
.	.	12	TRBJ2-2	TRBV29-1	CSVGGVPGELFF	TGCAGCGTTGGGGGGGTGCCCGGGGAGCTGTTTTTT
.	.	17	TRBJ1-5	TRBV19	CASSSGSRPDSNQPQHF	TGTGCCAGTAGTAGTGGGAGCCGCCCGGATAGCAATCAGCCCCAGCATTTT
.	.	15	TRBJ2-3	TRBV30	CAWSDTGSEVDTQYF	TGTGCCTGGAGCGACACAGGGTCGGAGGTAGATACGCAGTATTTT
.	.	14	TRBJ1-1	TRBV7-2	CASSLVRVPTEAFF	TGTGCCAGCAGCTTAGTCAGGGTCCCCACTGAAGCTTTCTTT
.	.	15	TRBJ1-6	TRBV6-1	CASSEGFGLISPLHF	TGTGCCAGCAGTGAAGGTTTTGGTCTTATTTCACCCCTCCACTTT
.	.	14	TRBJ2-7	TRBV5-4	CASSLAADTYEQYF	TGTGCCAGCAGCTTGGCTGCAGATACCTACGAGCAGTACTTC
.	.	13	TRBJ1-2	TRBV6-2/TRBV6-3	CASSYHRAAGYTF	TGTGCCAGCAGTTACCACAGGGCAGCGGGCTACACCTTC
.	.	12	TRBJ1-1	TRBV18	CASGVGGPEAFF	TGTGCCAGCGGCGTGGGGGGCCCTGAAGCTTTCTTT
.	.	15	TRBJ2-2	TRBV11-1	CASSTPGRNTGELFF	TGTGCCAGCAGCACCCCGGGACGGAACACCGGGGAGCTGTTTTTT
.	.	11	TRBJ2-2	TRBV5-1	CASRSIGELFF	TGCGCCAGCAGGTCCATAGGGGAGCTGTTTTTT
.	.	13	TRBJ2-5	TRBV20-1	CSASYQERETQYF	TGCAGTGCTAGTTACCAAGAAAGGGAGACCCAGTACTTC
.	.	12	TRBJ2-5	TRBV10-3	CAAGAHWETQYF	TGTGCCGCAGGGGCGCATTGGGAGACCCAGTACTTC
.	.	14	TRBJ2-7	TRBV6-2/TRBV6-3	CASSYIGLSDEQYF	TGTGCCAGCAGTTACATAGGGCTTTCTGACGAGCAGTACTTC
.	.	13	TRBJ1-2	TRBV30	CAWSVVGASGYTF	TGTGCCTGGAGTGTAGTGGGGGCCTCTGGCTACACCTTC
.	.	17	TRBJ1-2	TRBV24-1	CATSDFSGTSNFGGYTF	TGTGCCACCAGTGATTTCTCCGGGACATCGAACTTCGGGGGCTACACCTTC
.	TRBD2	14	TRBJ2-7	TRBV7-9	CASSETSGVYEQYF	TGTGCCAGCAGCGAAACTAGCGGGGTTTACGAGCAGTACTTC
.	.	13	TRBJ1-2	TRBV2	CASRGEGSYGYTF	TGTGCCAGCAGAGGGGAGGGAAGCTATGGCTACACCTTC
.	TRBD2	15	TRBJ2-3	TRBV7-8	CASSLGTSPTDTQYF	TGTGCCAGCAGCTTAGGGACTAGCCCCACAGATACGCAGTATTTT
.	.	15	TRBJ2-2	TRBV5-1	CASSQVWVNTGELFF	TGCGCCAGCAGCCAGGTGTGGGTAAACACCGGGGAGCTGTTTTTT
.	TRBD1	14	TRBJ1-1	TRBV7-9	CASSLSQGITEAFF	TGTGCCAGCAGCCTCTCACAGGGGATCACTGAAGCTTTCTTT
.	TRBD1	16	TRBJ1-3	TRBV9	CASSRAGQGSGNTIYF	TGTGCCAGCAGCCGCGCCGGACAGGGCTCTGGAAACACCATATATTTT
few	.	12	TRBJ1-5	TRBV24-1	CATGDVDQPQHF	TGTGCCACCGGCGACGTGGATCAGCCCCAGCATTTT
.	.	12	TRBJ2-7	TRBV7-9	CASSRQADEQYF	TGTGCCAGCAGCCGACAGGCAGACGAGCAGTACTTC
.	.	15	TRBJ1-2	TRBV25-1	CASSDNAGSPHGYTF	TGTGCCAGCAGTGACAACGCAGGGAGCCCCCATGGCTACACCTTC
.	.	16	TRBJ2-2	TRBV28	CASSLSSGGSTGELFF	TGTGCCAGCAGTCTATCGAGTGGGGGGAGCACCGGGGAGCTGTTTTTT
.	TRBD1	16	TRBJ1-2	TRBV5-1	CASSPLGGQGGYGYTF	TGCGCCAGCAGCCCCTTGGGGGGACAGGGCGGCTATGGCTACACCTTC
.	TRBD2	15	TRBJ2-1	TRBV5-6	CASSLSGREGNEQFF	TGTGCCAGCAGCCTTAGCGGGAGGGAGGGAAATGAGCAGTTCTTC
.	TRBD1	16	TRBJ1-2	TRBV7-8	CASSLARTGGSYGYTF	TGTGCCAGCAGCTTAGCTCGGACAGGGGGCAGCTATGGCTACACCTTC
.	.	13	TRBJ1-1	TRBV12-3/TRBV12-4	CASSLRIHTEAFF	TGTGCCAGCAGTTTGAGGATCCACACTGAAGCTTTCTTT
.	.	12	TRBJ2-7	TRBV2	CASRQLAYEQYF	TGTGCCAGCAGACAGTTGGCCTACGAGCAGTACTTC
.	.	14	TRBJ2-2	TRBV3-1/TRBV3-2	CASSHAIGTGELFF	TGTGCCAGCAGCCACGCGATAGGGACCGGGGAGCTGTTTTTT